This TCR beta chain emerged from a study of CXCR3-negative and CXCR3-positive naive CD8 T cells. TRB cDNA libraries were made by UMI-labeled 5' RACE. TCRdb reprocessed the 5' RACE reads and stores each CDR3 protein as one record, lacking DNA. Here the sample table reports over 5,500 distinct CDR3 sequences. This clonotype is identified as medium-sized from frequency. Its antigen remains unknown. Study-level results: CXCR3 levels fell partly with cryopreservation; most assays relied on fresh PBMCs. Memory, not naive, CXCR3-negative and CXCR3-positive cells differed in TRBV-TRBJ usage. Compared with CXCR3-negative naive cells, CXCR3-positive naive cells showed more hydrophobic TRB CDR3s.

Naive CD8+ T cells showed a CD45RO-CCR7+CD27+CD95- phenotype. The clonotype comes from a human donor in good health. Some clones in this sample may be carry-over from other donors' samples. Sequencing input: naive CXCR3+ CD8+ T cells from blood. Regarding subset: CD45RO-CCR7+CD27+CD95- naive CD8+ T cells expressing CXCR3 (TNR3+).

The CDR3 loop is CASSYSSRGYNNEQFF. The genes are TRBV6-6 and TRBJ2-1. The CDR3 has 16 amino acids. Looked up from germline, CDR1 is MNHNY and CDR2 is SVGAGI (reference sequence).